This passage covers 24 T cell receptor beta chains from one sample sequenced in a study of blood T cell repertoires in COVID-19. Clones were read by immunoSEQ multiplex PCR, and TCRdb kept only the in-frame ones, dropping some. The sample has 120,000 or so clones, approximately 80% seen once; the top ten hold about 25%. The sequencing input was peripheral blood. These receptors were taken from a human donor in a cohort sampled during active COVID-19.

This chain links TRBV11-2 with TRBJ2-3, with D maybe TRBD1 (5 bases). The CDR3 is 15 residues long. The germline V and J ends were trimmed by 1 base and 3 bases, with 11 bases remaining between them. CDR1 is SGHAT and CDR2 is FQNNGV in the germline V gene. CDR3 amino acids: CASSLVQGNTDTQYF. The CDR3 bases are TGTGCCAGCAGCTTAGTCCAGGGTAATACAGATACGCAGTATTTT.

This rearrangement joins TRBV4-3 to TRBJ2-3, with D possibly being TRBD2 (5 bases). The germline gives CDR1 LGHNA, CDR2 YSLEER. This CDR3 has 14 residues. Trimming pared 0 bases from V and 4 bases from J, leaving 8 bases between. Here the CDR3 DNA reads TGCGCCAGCAGCCAAGATCTAGCCTCAGATACGCAGTATTTT. Amino acid sequence: CASSQDLASDTQYF.

Details on this clone: The sample carries other DNA sequences with the same CDR3. The V gene is TRBV5-1, the J gene TRBJ1-1, with D tentatively TRBD1 (5 bases). This CDR3 comprises 14 residues. From germline, CDR1 is SGHRS and CDR2 YFSETQ. Trimming stripped 5 bases from V and 1 base from J, with 12 bases between. The CDR3 sequence: CASSLSGANTEAFF. The CDR3 DNA follows: TGCGCCAGCAGTCTTTCTGGGGCGAACACTGAAGCTTTCTTT.

Only a few counts were recorded for this clone. The V call is TRBV18, the J call TRBJ2-2, with a possible D match to TRBD1 (5 bases). CDR3 size: 15 residues. Looked up from germline, CDR1 is KGHSH and CDR2 is LQKENI. Trimming stripped 2 bases from V and 5 bases from J, with 12 bases between. The CDR3 DNA reads TGTGCCAGCTCACCAGGGGCTAGTAGGACCGGGGAGCTGTTTTTT. The encoded protein is CASSPGASRTGELFF. Full variable domain (outside the CDR3, taken from reference TRBV18 and TRBJ2-2): NAGVMQNPRHLVRRRGQEARLRCSPMKGHSHVYWYRQLPEEGLKFMVYLQKENIIDESGMPKERFSAEFPKEGPSILRIQQVVRGDSAAYFCASSPGASRTGELFFGEGSRLTVL.

The V and J genes are TRBV6-5 and TRBJ1-6; perhaps TRBD1 as D (6 bases). Trimming stripped 5 bases from V and 8 bases from J, with 10 bases between. The length of the CDR3 is 13 residues. Germline CDR1 is MNHEY and CDR2 is SVGAGI. The DNA of the CDR3 is TGTGCCAGCAGTACAGGGATGGATTCACCCCTCCACTTT. Protein sequence: CASSTGMDSPLHF.

The chain has TRBV11-2 and TRBJ1-2; 7 positions agree with TRBD1. The CDR3 is made up of 16 amino acids. Germline CDR1 SGHAT, CDR2 FQNNGV. After removal of 1 base from V and 6 bases from J, the junction contained 11 bases not matched to a gene. CDR3 in amino acids: CASSLGQGVVRDGYTF. CDR3 nucleotide sequence: TGTGCCAGCAGCTTAGGACAGGGTGTCGTACGGGATGGCTACACCTTC.

This chain uses TRBV28 with TRBJ2-3; 8 bases fit TRBD2. Germline V gives CDR1 MDHEN, CDR2 SYDVKM. The ends lost 6 bases at V and 2 bases at J; junction bases unmatched: 10. This CDR3 has 16 residues. In DNA form, the CDR3 reads TGTGCCAGCAGCCCGGGCGGGCGGGGGGCCACAGATACGCAGTATTTT. Protein product: CASSPGGRGATDTQYF. Full variable domain (rest looked up from reference TRBV28 and TRBJ2-3): DVKVTQSSRYLVKRTGEKVFLECVQDMDHENMFWYRQDPGLGLRLIYFSYDVKMKEKGDIPEGYSVSREKKERFSLILESASTNQTSMYLCASSPGGRGATDTQYFGPGTRLTVL.

The chain is built from TRBV7-2 and TRBJ2-1; 14 bases map to TRBD2. Germline lookup yields CDR1 SGHTA and CDR2 FQGNSA. The CDR3 covers 15 residues. Unmatched junction bases numbered 6, after V lost 2 bases and J lost 12 bases. The CDR3 spells CASSLSTSGGAGQFF. The CDR3 DNA reads TGTGCCAGCAGCTTATCGACTAGCGGGGGGGCTGGGCAGTTCTTC.

V is TRBV28 and J is TRBJ2-7; TRBD2 matches at 9 bases. CDR3 size: 14 residues. The trim removed 4 bases at V and 3 bases at J, leaving 4 bases unmatched. CDR1 and CDR2 (germline): MDHEN, SYDVKM. CDR3 nucleotide sequence: TGTGCCAGCAGTTATAGCGGGAGTAGCTACGAGCAGTACTTC. Translation gives CASSYSGSSYEQYF.

The chain has TRBV19 and TRBJ1-2; no firm D call. CDR3 length equals 14 residues. Trimming took 5 bases from V and 4 from J, leaving 14 bases between them. Germline values: CDR1 LNHDA, CDR2 SQIVND (reference sequence). The CDR3, as DNA: TGTGCCAGTAGTTTACCACAGATTAGCTATGGCTACACCTTC. It translates to CASSLPQISYGYTF.

CDR3 amino acids: CASSLALGQAYEQYF. The CDR3 DNA sequence: TGTGCCAGCAGCTTAGCCCTGGGACAGGCCTACGAGCAGTACTTC. This chain joins TRBV7-9 and TRBJ2-7; 8 positions match TRBD1. The CDR3 consists of 15 residues. CDR1 and CDR2 (germline): SEHNR, FQNEAQ (reference sequence). V was pared by 0 bases and J by 2 bases, with 3 bases of the junction left unmatched. The full variable domain, with the rest looked up from reference TRBV7-9 and TRBJ2-7, is DTGVSQNPRHKITKRGQNVTFRCDPISEHNRLYWYRQTLGQGPEFLTYFQNEAQLEKSRLLSDRFSAERPKGSFSTLEIQRTEQGDSAMYLCASSLALGQAYEQYFGPGTRLTVT.

This clone was seen only once. Within the sample, other DNA sequences also encode this same CDR3. The rearrangement joins TRBV13 to TRBJ2-1, with 9 positions matching TRBD2. The V gene's germline CDR1 is PRHDT and CDR2 FYEKMQ (reference sequence). The V and J ends lost 0 bases and 4 bases, in that order; junction bases with no gene match: 1. The CDR3 loop spans 15 amino acids. CDR3 nucleotides: TGTGCCAGCAGCTTAGGTCTAGCGGGGTACAATGAGCAGTTCTTC. It encodes CASSLGLAGYNEQFF.

The V call is TRBV6-5, the J call TRBJ1-5, with a tentative D call TRBD1 (6 bases). CDR1 is MNHEY and CDR2 is SVGAGI in the germline V gene. The CDR3 is 13 residues long. Trimming stripped 4 bases from V and 10 bases from J, with 14 bases between. The CDR3 DNA reads as TGTGCCAGCAGTTTGGACAGAGGTAGACCCCAGCATTTT. Residues: CASSLDRGRPQHF.

The J gene is TRBJ2-2, the V gene TRBV7-9, with a weak D call TRBD1 (5 bases). The ends were cut back, 5 bases at V and 6 bases at J, with 7 bases in the middle. This CDR3 region has 12 residues. Per germline, CDR1 SEHNR and CDR2 FQNEAQ (reference sequence). The CDR3: CASSAGPGELFF. The CDR3 DNA reads as TGTGCCAGCAGCGCAGGGCCCGGGGAGCTGTTTTTT.

The chain is built from TRBV5-1 and TRBJ2-3, with a tentative D call TRBD1 (5 bases). Trimming removed 3 bases from V and 1 base from J, with 12 bases in between. Germline loops: CDR1 SGHRS, CDR2 YFSETQ. CDR3 length: 15 residues. The CDR3 reads CASSWAVGGTDTQYF. The CDR3 DNA sequence: TGCGCCAGCAGCTGGGCGGTAGGGGGCACAGATACGCAGTATTTT.

Note on this clone: This CDR3 is also generated by other DNA sequences in the sample. This chain links TRBV5-1 with TRBJ1-2; D is undetermined. Trimming removed 3 bases at V and 0 bases at J, with 6 bases between. This CDR3 spans 13 amino acids. The germline CDR1 and CDR2 sequences are SGHRS and YFSETQ. The CDR3 is CASSSTANYGYTF. CDR3 nucleotides: TGCGCCAGCAGCTCCACTGCTAACTATGGCTACACCTTC.

This chain links TRBV2 with TRBJ2-3; tentative D call: TRBD1 (6 bases). The CDR3 has 15 residues. Germline V gene data show CDR1 as SNHLY and CDR2 as FYNNEI. Trimming removed 6 bases at V and 0 bases at J, with 13 bases between. The CDR3 DNA sequence: TGTGCCAGCAGCGTAGGACAGTTGAGCACAGATACGCAGTATTTT. Its protein product is CASSVGQLSTDTQYF.

The V and J genes are TRBV15 and TRBJ1-5; maybe TRBD1 (5 bases). The CDR3 is 15 residues long. Germline V gene data show CDR1 as LNHNV and CDR2 as YYDKDF (reference sequence). Trimming shortened V by 3 bases and J by 5 bases, and 14 bases separated the two germline ends. The CDR3 spells CATSRGGDGYQPQHF. In nucleotides, the CDR3 is TGTGCCACCAGCAGGGGGGGGGACGGGTATCAGCCCCAGCATTTT.

This clone was recorded only once. The CDR3 loop is CASTGGISTDTQYF. CDR3 bases: TGTGCCAGCACCGGGGGTATTAGCACAGATACGCAGTATTTT. This chain joins TRBV2 and TRBJ2-3, with TRBD2 as a possible D gene (6 bases). The length of the CDR3 is 14 residues. CDR1 is SNHLY and CDR2 is FYNNEI in the germline V gene. V was pared by 7 bases and J by 0 bases, with 11 bases between.

The V gene is TRBV20-1, the J gene TRBJ1-1, with D possibly matching TRBD1 (5 bases). V was clipped by 3 bases and J by 1 base, with 9 bases between them. Germline values: CDR1 DFQATT, CDR2 SNEGSKA (reference sequence). The CDR3 contains 13 residues. CDR3 nucleotides: TGCAGTGCTAGTAGGCAGGGGAACACTGAAGCTTTCTTT. Translating it yields CSASRQGNTEAFF.

The chain is built from TRBV5-1 and TRBJ2-5; unclear D gene. The germline gives CDR1 SGHRS, CDR2 YFSETQ. V lost 4 bases to trimming and J lost 0 bases, with 10 bases between them. The CDR3 totals 14 residues. In DNA, the CDR3 is TGCGCCAGCAGCCAAACAGAGTACCAAGAGACCCAGTACTTC. It translates to CASSQTEYQETQYF.

This clone showed up just once. The V and J genes are TRBV11-2 and TRBJ1-6; no clear D gene. The CDR3 has 13 amino acids. Trimming took off 0 bases at V and 7 bases at J, with 4 bases between the two ends. Germline loops: CDR1 SGHAT, CDR2 FQNNGV. CDR3 DNA sequence: TGTGCCAGCAGCTTAGAGCTAAATTCACCCCTCCACTTT. It is translated as CASSLELNSPLHF.

The J gene is TRBJ2-5, the V gene TRBV28; TRBD1 agrees at 8 bases. Per germline, CDR1 MDHEN and CDR2 SYDVKM. The V gene end was trimmed by 3 bases and the J gene end by 7 bases; junction bases not matched to a gene: 10. The CDR3 loop spans 15 amino acids. Here the CDR3 reads CASSFGRGRGGTQYF. The CDR3 DNA follows: TGTGCCAGCAGTTTCGGCAGGGGGCGAGGAGGGACCCAGTACTTC.

V usage is TRBV5-1 and J usage is TRBJ1-3; 9 positions agree with TRBD1. In germline, CDR1 is SGHRS, CDR2 YFSETQ. The V gene end was trimmed by 4 bases and the J gene end by 0 bases; junction bases not matched to a gene: 11. This CDR3 is 18 amino acids long. CDR3 bases: TGCGCCAGCAGCCCCGCCGTATGGACAGGGGACTCTGGAAACACCATATATTTT. Its translation is CASSPAVWTGDSGNTIYF.